The 24 T cell receptor beta chains below all came from one sample that was sequenced in a study of beta chain features in type 1 diabetes. General study findings and limits: There was a moderate but significant shortening of TCRB CDR3s in all four CD4+ subsets of Type 1 diabetes patients.

Isolated RNA was reverse transcribed in full, so expressed TCRB transcripts were sequenced. Measured with immunoSEQ multiplex PCR; TCRdb has only the in-frame clones, and not every one. The data contain roughly 220,000 clones, around 15% of them singletons. The antigens these receptors bind are not known. Sequencing was performed on naive CD4+ T cells from blood. Receptors originate from a man in his thirties or forties with type 1 diabetes.

This clone has only a few counts. The gene calls are TRBV11-2 and TRBJ2-5; no definite D call. V shed 7 bases and J shed 7 bases, with 10 bases lying between them. The V gene's germline CDR1 is SGHAT and CDR2 FQNNGV. CDR3 size: 11 residues. The CDR3 DNA reads TGTGCCAGCACCTCGAGCGCGACCCAGTACTTC. It yields the protein CASTSSATQYF.

This clone appeared a few times. The chain uses TRBV14 and TRBJ2-5, with 9 bases aligning to TRBD1. The J call may be in error: the DNA end matches TRBJ2-7 better. This CDR3 is built from 15 residues. Germline V CDR1 and CDR2: SGHDN, FVKESK. Written as DNA, the CDR3 is TGTGCCAGCAGCCTCGGACAGGGGACATCCTACGAGCAGTACTTC. This encodes CASSLGQGTSYEQYF.

This clone has more than one count but fewer than ten. J is TRBJ2-3 and V is TRBV28; D might be TRBD2 (5 bases). Trimming pared 3 bases from V and 4 bases from J, leaving 14 bases between. CDR1 is MDHEN, CDR2 SYDVKM, per germline. This CDR3 is built from 15 residues. The CDR3 nucleotides read TGTGCCAGCAGTTTTCCAGGAGGAGTGTCAGATACGCAGTATTTT. This translates into CASSFPGGVSDTQYF.

This clone showed up just a few times. The chain carries TRBV28 and TRBJ2-7; D is tentatively TRBD1 or TRBD2 (6 bases each). The CDR3 is 13 residues long. V was trimmed by 8 bases and J by 2 bases, leaving 13 bases between them. Germline V gene data show CDR1 as MDHEN and CDR2 as SYDVKM. In DNA form, the CDR3 reads TGTGCCAGCGTGTCGGAGGGGGCCTACGAGCAGTACTTC. It yields the protein CASVSEGAYEQYF. Filled out from reference TRBV28 and TRBJ2-7, the complete variable domain reads DVKVTQSSRYLVKRTGEKVFLECVQDMDHENMFWYRQDPGLGLRLIYFSYDVKMKEKGDIPEGYSVSREKKERFSLILESASTNQTSMYLCASVSEGAYEQYFGPGTRLTVT.

This clone appeared a few times. The chain couples TRBV28 to TRBJ2-7, with D possibly matching TRBD1 (5 bases). In germline, CDR1 is MDHEN, CDR2 SYDVKM. The CDR3 has 16 residues. Trimming took 6 bases from V and 5 from J, leaving 23 bases between them. CDR3 sequence (DNA): TGTGCCAGCAGCCTAACCCCGAATTCCTACAGGAACGAGCAGTACTTC. It codes for CASSLTPNSYRNEQYF.

The chain employs TRBV29-1 and TRBJ1-1; 8 positions match TRBD1. The CDR3 contains 13 residues. V was clipped by 7 bases and J by 4 bases; unmatched bases: 8. Germline CDR1 reads SQVTM; CDR2 reads ANQGSEA. The CDR3 is CSGWTGPPTEAFF. The CDR3 DNA is TGCAGCGGATGGACAGGGCCCCCCACTGAAGCTTTCTTT.

This clone was found once. The genes are TRBV9 and TRBJ2-1, with TRBD2 matching over 11 bases. V lost 4 bases and J lost 4; bases outside the gene matches: 4. Germline CDR1 and CDR2: SGDLS and YYNGEE. The CDR3 loop spans 15 amino acids. This chain's CDR3 is CASSFSGREYNEQFF. The DNA for the CDR3 is TGTGCCAGCAGCTTTAGCGGGAGGGAATACAATGAGCAGTTCTTC.

This clone was recorded a few times. In the same sample, other DNA sequences code for this CDR3. The rearrangement joins TRBV9 to TRBJ1-1; a possible D gene is TRBD1 (5 bases). CDR1 SGDLS and CDR2 YYNGEE come from the germline V gene. The CDR3 length is 14 residues. V was shortened by 0 bases and J by 2 bases, with 8 bases between the two germline ends. Written as DNA, the CDR3 is TGTGCCAGCAGCGTAGGACAGCGTAACACTGAAGCTTTCTTT. Protein sequence: CASSVGQRNTEAFF.

V gene TRBV10-3 combines with J gene TRBJ2-3; D is ambiguous. CDR1 and CDR2 (germline): ENHRY, SYGVKD. V was cut by 3 bases and J by 0 bases, with 7 bases left in between. The CDR3 sequence is 14 residues long. The CDR3 reads CAISEGDSTDTQYF. CDR3 coding DNA: TGTGCCATCAGTGAAGGAGATAGCACAGATACGCAGTATTTT.

The genes are TRBV29-1 and TRBJ2-7; 7 bases are shared with TRBD2. Germline CDR1 is SQVTM and CDR2 is ANQGSEA. J gave up 0 bases and V 7 bases, and 9 bases lay outside the gene matches. This CDR3 has 14 amino acids. The CDR3 DNA sequence: TGCAGCGCTGACCAGCGGGGAAGCTCCTACGAGCAGTACTTC. Amino acids: CSADQRGSSYEQYF.

The chain couples TRBV5-1 to TRBJ1-1; no clear D gene. The CDR3 has 16 amino acids. Germline values: CDR1 SGHRS, CDR2 YFSETQ. V was clipped by 0 bases and J by 2 bases, with 14 bases between them. CDR3 bases: TGCGCCAGCAGCTTGGGCTCAGGCCCTCTTAACACTGAAGCTTTCTTT. Its translation is CASSLGSGPLNTEAFF. Full variable domain (rest looked up from reference TRBV5-1 and TRBJ1-1): KAGVTQTPRYLIKTRGQQVTLSCSPISGHRSVSWYQQTPGQGLQFLFEYFSETQRNKGNFPGRFSGRQFSNSRSEMNVSTLELGDSALYLCASSLGSGPLNTEAFFGQGTRLTVV.

This sequence joins TRBV7-3 and TRBJ1-2; the D is unclear. The CDR3 totals 14 residues. Germline V gene lookup returns CDR1 SGHTA and CDR2 FQGTGA. V dropped 4 bases and J dropped 12 bases, with 21 bases sitting between them. The CDR3 DNA is TGTGCCAGCAGCTCATCCCCCCTTTTCTCCAGCCACACCTTC. This sequence encodes CASSSSPLFSSHTF.

This clone was counted a few times. CDR3 sequence (DNA): TGTGCCAGCAGCTTAGGGTCCTACTACGAGCAGTACTTC. Translation: CASSLGSYYEQYF. The chain carries TRBV7-9 and TRBJ2-7, with D unclear. V was pared by 1 base and J by 3 bases, with 7 bases between. Germline lookup yields CDR1 SEHNR and CDR2 FQNEAQ (reference sequence). The length of the CDR3 is 13 residues.

The rearrangement joins TRBV5-1 to TRBJ2-1, with 9 bases that match TRBD2. V shed 2 bases and J 0 bases; nucleotides not matched to a gene: 3. Germline assignment: CDR1 SGHRS and CDR2 YFSETQ. The CDR3 contains 16 residues. The CDR3 loop is CASSFRSGSSYNEQFF. In DNA, the CDR3 is TGCGCCAGCAGCTTCCGTAGCGGGAGCTCCTACAATGAGCAGTTCTTC.

The V and J genes are TRBV25-1 and TRBJ2-3; perhaps TRBD1 as D (5 bases). CDR1 and CDR2 from the germline V gene are MGHDK and SYGVNS. CDR3 length: 16 amino acids. Trimming took off 3 bases at V and 5 bases at J, with 18 bases between the two ends. CDR3 loop: CASSEGPSDIGDTQYF. CDR3 coding DNA: TGTGCCAGCAGTGAGGGGCCGTCCGATATCGGAGATACGCAGTATTTT. Together with reference TRBV25-1 and TRBJ2-3, the CDR3 gives the full variable domain: EADIYQTPRYLVIGTGKKITLECSQTMGHDKMYWYQQDPGMELHLIHYSYGVNSTEKGDLSSESTVSRIRTEHFPLTLESARPSHTSQYLCASSEGPSDIGDTQYFGPGTRLTVL.

J is TRBJ2-1 and V is TRBV23-1, with TRBD1 matching 9 bases. TRBV23-1 is an ORF for which the function is uncertain. With V trimmed by 10 bases and J by 0 bases, 13 bases remained unmatched. CDR3 length equals 17 residues. CDR3 DNA: TGCGCCACCCCCCGGGACAGGGACTCAAGCTCCTACAATGAGCAGTTCTTC. This gives the protein CATPRDRDSSSYNEQFF.

In its sample, this clone was seen a few times. V and J are TRBV25-1 and TRBJ2-1; tentative D call: TRBD1 (5 bases). V was cut by 3 bases and J by 5 bases, with 14 bases left in between. From germline, CDR1 is MGHDK and CDR2 SYGVNS. The CDR3 sequence is 15 residues long. DNA of the CDR3: TGTGCCAGCAGTGACCGACAGTCCAGTAACAATGAGCAGTTCTTC. This gives the protein CASSDRQSSNNEQFF.

For the CDR3, the DNA is TGCAGCGCCCAAGGACAGGCCATGAACACTGAAGCTTTCTTT. This codes for CSAQGQAMNTEAFF. The chain combines TRBV29-1 with TRBJ1-1; 7 nucleotides line up with TRBD1. Germline V lookup: CDR1 SQVTM, CDR2 ANQGSEA. V gave up 7 bases and J gave up 0 bases; unmatched junction bases: 8. The CDR3 spans 14 residues. Full variable domain (outside the CDR3, taken from reference TRBV29-1 and TRBJ1-1): SAVISQKPSRDICQRGTSLTIQCQVDSQVTMMFWYRQQPGQSLTLIATANQGSEATYESGFVIDKFPISRPNLTFSTLTVSNMSPEDSSIYLCSAQGQAMNTEAFFGQGTRLTVV.

The chain couples TRBV30 to TRBJ1-5; D is unclear. V gave up 5 bases and J gave up 4 bases, with 15 bases separating them. The CDR3 is made up of 14 amino acids. Germline values: CDR1 GTSNPN, CDR2 SVGIG (reference sequence). This CDR3 is CAWASIGRNQPQHF. The CDR3 nucleotides are TGTGCCTGGGCATCAATAGGGCGGAATCAGCCCCAGCATTTT.

This clone was seen more than once but under ten times. This chain links TRBV14 with TRBJ2-1, with 7 bases that match TRBD1. The CDR3 covers 17 residues. The germline V gene encodes CDR1 SGHDN and CDR2 FVKESK. Trimming cost V 4 bases and J 7 bases; bases outside gene matches: 16. This CDR3 reads CASSLDAWGQMNNEQFF. The CDR3, as DNA: TGTGCCAGCAGCCTAGACGCCTGGGGACAGATGAATAATGAGCAGTTCTTC.

The V and J genes are TRBV7-9 and TRBJ2-5; maybe TRBD2 (7 bases). Looked up from germline, CDR1 is SEHNR and CDR2 is FQNEAQ (reference sequence). The CDR3 is 17 amino acids. V was shortened by 4 bases and J by 1 base, with 19 bases between the two germline ends. The CDR3 loop is CASSSRPGQRGQETQYF. Written as DNA, the CDR3 is TGTGCCAGCAGCTCACGGCCAGGACAGCGGGGCCAAGAGACCCAGTACTTC.

The chain carries TRBV7-9 and TRBJ2-7; 10 bases are a match to TRBD2. The CDR3 totals 14 residues. Germline lookup yields CDR1 SEHNR and CDR2 FQNEAQ (reference sequence). V was pared by 5 bases and J by 3 bases, with 4 bases of the junction left unmatched. The CDR3 protein is CASSATSGYYEQYF. The DNA of the CDR3 is TGTGCCAGCAGCGCGACTAGCGGGTACTACGAGCAGTACTTC.

This clone was detected only a few times. The chain couples TRBV19 to TRBJ2-3, with 9 nucleotides matching TRBD2. CDR3 length equals 16 residues. V lost 3 bases to trimming and J lost 5 bases; unmatched junction nucleotides: 9. The germline CDR1 and CDR2 sequences are LNHDA and SQIVND (reference sequence). The CDR3 is CASSIASGRRRDTQYF. Written as DNA, the CDR3 is TGTGCCAGTAGTATCGCGAGCGGGAGGCGCCGAGATACGCAGTATTTT.

This clone has just a few counts. The rearrangement links TRBV30 to TRBJ2-2; D might be TRBD2 (5 bases). In germline, CDR1 is GTSNPN, CDR2 SVGIG (reference sequence). The V end was cut by 0 bases, the J end by 6 bases, with 11 bases between. The CDR3 has 14 residues. This chain's CDR3 is CAWSVNRGAGELFF. CDR3 DNA sequence: TGTGCCTGGAGTGTAAACCGGGGTGCCGGGGAGCTGTTTTTT. The variable domain in full, with the rest retrieved from reference TRBV30 and TRBJ2-2, is SQTIHQWPATLVQPVGSPLSLECTVEGTSNPNLYWYRQAAGRGLQLLFYSVGIGQISSEVPQNLSASRPQDRQFILSSKKLLLSDSGFYLCAWSVNRGAGELFFGEGSRLTVL.